The present T cell receptor beta chain was sequenced within a study of shared clonotypes between healthy human individuals. The data were produced by immunoSEQ multiplex PCR, yet TCRdb's version contains in-frame clones alone and is incomplete. The sample records around 2.5 million clones, 90% to 95% being singletons. Turning to this clone: Its antigen is unknown.

Donors, without exception, were Caucasian adults residing in Nashville, Tennessee. General study results and limits: Sorted-subset samples were not fully sequenced, rarefaction indicated.

The sequenced sample was naive CD4+ T cells from PBMCs. The subset is: CD45RA+ positively selected. The source of this sequence is a man between 18 and 35 years old in good health. Some clones in this sample may be carry-over from other donors' samples.

CDR3 region: CASSQGSEGNTIYF. The CDR3 DNA reads TGTGCCAGCAGCCAGGGGTCTGAGGGAAACACCATATATTTT. The chain is built from TRBV4-2 and TRBJ1-3; D remains unclear. Trimming shortened V by 3 bases and J by 4 bases, and 10 bases separated the two germline ends. Germline V gene data show CDR1 as LGHNA and CDR2 as YNFKEQ. This CDR3 region has 14 residues.